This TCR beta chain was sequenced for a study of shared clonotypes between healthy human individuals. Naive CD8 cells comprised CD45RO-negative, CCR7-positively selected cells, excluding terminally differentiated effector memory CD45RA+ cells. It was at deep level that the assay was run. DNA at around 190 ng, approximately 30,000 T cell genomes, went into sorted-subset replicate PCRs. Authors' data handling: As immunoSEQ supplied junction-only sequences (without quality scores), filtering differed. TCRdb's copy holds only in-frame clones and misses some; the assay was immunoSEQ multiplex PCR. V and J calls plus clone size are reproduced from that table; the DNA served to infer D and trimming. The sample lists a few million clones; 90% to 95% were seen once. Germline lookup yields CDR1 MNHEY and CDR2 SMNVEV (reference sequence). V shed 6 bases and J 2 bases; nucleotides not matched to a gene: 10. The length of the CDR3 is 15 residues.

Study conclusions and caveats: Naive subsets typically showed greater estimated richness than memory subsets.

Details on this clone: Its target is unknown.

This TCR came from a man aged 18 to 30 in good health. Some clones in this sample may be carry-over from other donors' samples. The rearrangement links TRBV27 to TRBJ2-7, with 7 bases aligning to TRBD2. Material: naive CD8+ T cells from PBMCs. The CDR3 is CASSILAEGPYEQYF. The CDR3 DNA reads TGTGCCAGCAGCATCCTAGCGGAAGGTCCCTACGAGCAGTACTTC.